The 5 T cell receptor beta chains below all came from one sample that was sequenced in a study of cytomegalovirus exposure and HLA in healthy donors. Amplification used 60 Vbeta primers and 13 Jbeta primers. The table came from immunoSEQ multiplex PCR; TCRdb's copy has only in-frame clones and leaves some out. Found here are around 130,000 clones, roughly 80% of them singletons; the top ten hold 2.1%. The sequencing sample was made of PBMCs. The source of these receptors is a man in his thirties or forties in good health and CMV-seronegative.

V gene TRBV14 combines with J gene TRBJ2-1; D not resolved. Per germline, CDR1 SGHDN and CDR2 FVKESK. Deletions cut 1 base from V and 0 bases from J, with 4 bases between. The CDR3 sequence is 14 residues long. The CDR3, as DNA: TGTGCCAGCAGCCAAGGAGCCTCCTACAATGAGCAGTTCTTC. The encoded protein is CASSQGASYNEQFF.

The gene calls are TRBV2 and TRBJ2-1; tentatively, D is TRBD1 (6 bases). Trimming removed 6 bases at V and 4 bases at J, with 10 bases between. The CDR3 loop spans 13 amino acids. Germline assignment: CDR1 SNHLY and CDR2 FYNNEI. This chain's CDR3 is CASRDSKYNEQFF. In nucleotides, the CDR3 is TGTGCCAGCAGGGACAGCAAGTACAATGAGCAGTTCTTC.

The V and J genes are TRBV6-1 and TRBJ1-6, with D possibly matching TRBD1 (6 bases). Deletions cut 2 bases from V and 10 bases from J, with 15 bases between. Germline V gene lookup returns CDR1 MNHNS and CDR2 SASEGT. The CDR3 covers 15 residues. Written as DNA, the CDR3 is TGTGCCAGCAGTGAATCAGGGACCAGGGGCTCACCCCTCCACTTT. Protein: CASSESGTRGSPLHF.

The V call is TRBV29-1, the J call TRBJ1-4, with D perhaps TRBD1 (5 bases). The CDR3 runs to 11 residues. CDR1 is SQVTM, CDR2 ANQGSEA, per germline. Trimming shortened V by 0 bases and J by 14 bases, and 10 bases separated the two germline ends. In DNA form, the CDR3 reads TGCAGCGTTGAAGATAGGGCAGGGCTGTTTTTT. This encodes CSVEDRAGLFF. The variable domain in full, with the rest retrieved from reference TRBV29-1 and TRBJ1-4, is SAVISQKPSRDICQRGTSLTIQCQVDSQVTMMFWYRQQPGQSLTLIATANQGSEATYESGFVIDKFPISRPNLTFSTLTVSNMSPEDSSIYLCSVEDRAGLFFGSGTQLSVL.

V is TRBV28 and J is TRBJ2-7; 8 positions match TRBD1. CDR1 and CDR2 from the germline V gene are MDHEN and SYDVKM. Trimming took 5 bases from V and 1 from J; bases not matched to a gene: 13. The CDR3 loop spans 17 amino acids. CDR3 loop: CASSPPSGGDPSYEQYF. The CDR3 DNA reads TGTGCCAGCAGTCCGCCTTCAGGGGGCGACCCTTCCTACGAGCAGTACTTC. Full variable domain (rest looked up from reference TRBV28 and TRBJ2-7): DVKVTQSSRYLVKRTGEKVFLECVQDMDHENMFWYRQDPGLGLRLIYFSYDVKMKEKGDIPEGYSVSREKKERFSLILESASTNQTSMYLCASSPPSGGDPSYEQYFGPGTRLTVT.